This T cell receptor beta chain originates from a study of blood T cell repertoires in COVID-19. Study at large: From the United States, Italy and Spain came samples of acute and convalescent COVID-19. T cells, B-cell-depleted T cells, or PBMCs provided the cDNA or gDNA that served as material.

Sequenced by immunoSEQ multiplex PCR; TCRdb stores in-frame clones only, minus some. Among more than 250,000 clones listed, roughly 86% were seen once. The trim removed 4 bases at V and 4 bases at J, leaving 9 bases unmatched. The CDR3 runs to 16 residues. Germline-derived CDR1 and CDR2 are MNHNY and SVGAGI (reference sequence). The J gene is TRBJ1-4, the V gene TRBV6-6; 7 nucleotides align to TRBD1. The sequencing sample was made of peripheral blood. The clonotype was recovered from a human donor in a cohort sampled during active COVID-19. The chain's CDR3 is CASSSLLDRLNEKLFF. The CDR3 DNA sequence: TGTGCCAGCAGTTCATTATTGGACAGGCTTAATGAAAAACTGTTTTTT.